The clone carrying this T cell receptor (beta chain) occurred a few times. The antigen is undetermined. Only in-frame clones appear in the TCRdb table, and some are missing; sequencing was by immunoSEQ multiplex PCR. The table lists a few hundred thousand clones, around 87% of them singletons. This sample stems from a study of Ad26.COV2.S vaccination and SARS-CoV-2 variants. Per the germline V gene, CDR1 is SGHVS and CDR2 is FQNEAQ. The V end lost 1 base, the J end lost 6 bases, and 10 bases lay between the germline ends. The CDR3 is 15 amino acids. The study, taken as a whole, reports: Across vaccine and placebo recipients, the breadth of non-spike TCRs was similar.

Specified treatment: roughly 18 received Ad26.COV2.S at low or high dose, single or two shots; roughly 5 received placebo; per-sample allocation not given. Day 63 following the first vaccine or placebo injection was when the samples were taken. This chain links TRBV7-8 with TRBJ1-6, with a possible D match to TRBD1 (6 bases). The specimen comprised peripheral blood, sampled in a trial of Ad26.COV2.S vaccine versus placebo. The sequence was collected from a person between 18 and 59 years old who received the Ad26.COV2.S COVID-19 vaccine or a placebo. CDR3 amino acids: CASSLDRVGNSPLHF. Written as DNA, the CDR3 is TGTGCCAGCAGCTTAGACAGGGTTGGTAATTCACCCCTCCACTTT.